The clone carrying this T cell receptor (beta chain) was seen a few times. A sample-barcoded 5' primer and a J-beta primer mix were used in a second PCR of about 6 to 12 cycles. TCRdb re-analysed the 5' RACE reads in MiXCR, keeping a single row per CDR3 protein. The profile shows about 620,000 distinct CDR3 sequences, about 51% of them singletons. Trimming took 11 bases from V and 11 from J; bases not matched to a gene: 11. The CDR3 sequence is 12 residues long. Germline CDR1 reads MDHEN; CDR2 reads SYDVKM. This sample is part of a study of blood T cells in healthy people across ages. The origin of this receptor is a woman aged 80 or older in good health. This sequence joins TRBV28 and TRBJ2-5; 10 nucleotides align to TRBD1. Sequenced sample: blood. The CDR3 reads CAAGDRGYEQYF. The DNA of the CDR3 is TGTGCCGCCGGGGACAGGGGTTATGAGCAGTACTTC.